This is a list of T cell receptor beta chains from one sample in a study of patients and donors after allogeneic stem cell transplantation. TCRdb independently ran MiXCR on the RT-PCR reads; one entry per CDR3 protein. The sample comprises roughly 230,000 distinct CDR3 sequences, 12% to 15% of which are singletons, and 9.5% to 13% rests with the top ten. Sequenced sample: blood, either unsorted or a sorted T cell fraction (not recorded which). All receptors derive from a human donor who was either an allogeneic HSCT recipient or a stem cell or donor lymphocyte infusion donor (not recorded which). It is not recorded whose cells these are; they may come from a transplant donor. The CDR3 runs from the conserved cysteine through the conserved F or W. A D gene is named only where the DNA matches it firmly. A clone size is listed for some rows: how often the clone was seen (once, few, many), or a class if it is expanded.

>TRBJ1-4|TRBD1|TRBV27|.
CASSWDRARGKLFF
TGTGCCAGCAGTTGGGACAGGGCACGTGGAAAACTGTTTTTT
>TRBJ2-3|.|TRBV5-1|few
CASSSSGGLTDTQYF
TGCGCCAGCAGCTCCTCGGGTGGGTTAACAGATACGCAGTATTTT
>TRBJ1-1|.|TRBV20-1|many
CSARLGQSPEAFF
TGCAGTGCTAGATTAGGCCAATCGCCTGAAGCTTTCTTT
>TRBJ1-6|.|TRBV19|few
CASSIGTPPPSPLHF
TGTGCCAGTAGTATTGGGACTCCACCTCCTTCACCCCTCCACTTT
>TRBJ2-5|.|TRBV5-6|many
CASSFETQYF
TGTGCCAGCAGCTTTGAGACCCAGTACTTC
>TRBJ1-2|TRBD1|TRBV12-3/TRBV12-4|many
CASSLRGGGYGYTF
TGTGCCAGCAGTCTCAGGGGGGGAGGCTATGGCTACACCTTC
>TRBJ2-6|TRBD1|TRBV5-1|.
CARLQGKGANVLTF
TGCGCCAGGCTACAGGGGAAAGGGGCCAACGTCCTGACTTTC
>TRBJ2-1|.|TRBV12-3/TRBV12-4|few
CASTRDRTYNEQFF
TGTGCCAGCACCCGGGATCGGACCTACAATGAGCAGTTCTTC
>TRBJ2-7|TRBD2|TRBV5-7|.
CASSSTLAGIRHEQYF
TGTGCCAGCAGCTCAACTCTAGCGGGAATCAGGCACGAGCAGTACTTC
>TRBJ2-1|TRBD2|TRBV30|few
CAWMKAGVYNEQFF
TGTGCCTGGATGAAAGCGGGGGTCTACAATGAGCAGTTCTTC
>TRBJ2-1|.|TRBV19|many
CASSFGRGNEQFF
TGTGCCAGTAGTTTCGGACGGGGCAATGAGCAGTTCTTC
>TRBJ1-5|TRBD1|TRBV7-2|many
CASSRVAGGNQPQHF
TGTGCCAGCAGCCGGGTGGCAGGGGGCAACCAGCCCCAGCATTTT
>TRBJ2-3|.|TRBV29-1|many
CSVAGRPSTDTQYF
TGCAGCGTTGCAGGAAGACCGAGCACAGATACGCAGTATTTT
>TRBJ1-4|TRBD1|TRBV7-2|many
CASSLGTGLEKLFF
TGTGCCAGCAGCTTAGGGACAGGCCTAGAAAAACTGTTTTTT
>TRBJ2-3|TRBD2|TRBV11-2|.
CASSLGSSGGTDTQYF
TGTGCCAGCAGCTTAGGGTCTAGCGGGGGCACAGATACGCAGTATTTT
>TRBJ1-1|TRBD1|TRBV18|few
CASSLLGTGDTEAFF
TGTGCCAGCTCACTTCTCGGGACAGGGGACACTGAAGCTTTCTTT
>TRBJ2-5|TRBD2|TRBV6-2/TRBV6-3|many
CASNERGGRQETQYF
TGTGCCAGCAACGAGCGGGGAGGAAGACAAGAGACCCAGTACTTC
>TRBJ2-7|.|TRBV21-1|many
CASSKAQREGWAYEQYF
TGTGCCAGCAGCAAAGCCCAGCGGGAGGGCTGGGCCTACGAGCAGTACTTC
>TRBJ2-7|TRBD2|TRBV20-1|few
CSASGLSSYEQYF
TGCAGTGCTTCGGGACTATCCTCCTACGAGCAGTACTTC
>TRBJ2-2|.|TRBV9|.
CASSVRGAKGRTGELFF
TGTGCCAGCAGCGTTCGTGGAGCGAAAGGGCGTACCGGGGAGCTGTTTTTT
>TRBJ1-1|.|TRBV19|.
CASITDLSTEAFF
TGTGCCAGTATCACGGATCTCTCCACTGAAGCTTTCTTT
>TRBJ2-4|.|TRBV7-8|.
CASRGSKNIQYF
TGTGCCAGCAGGGGGTCCAAAAACATTCAGTACTTC
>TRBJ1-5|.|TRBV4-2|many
CASSQDRTSNGPQHF
TGTGCCAGCAGCCAAGATCGTACATCAAACGGGCCCCAGCATTTT
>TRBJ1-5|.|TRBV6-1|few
CASRAAGNQPQHF
TGTGCCAGCAGAGCGGCCGGCAATCAGCCCCAGCATTTT
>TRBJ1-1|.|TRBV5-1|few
CASSFTSGRNSEAFF
TGCGCCAGCAGCTTCACCTCAGGGAGGAACAGTGAAGCTTTCTTT
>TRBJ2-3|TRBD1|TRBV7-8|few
CASSLWGTGKSTDTQYF
TGTGCCAGCAGCTTATGGGGGACAGGGAAAAGCACAGATACGCAGTATTTT
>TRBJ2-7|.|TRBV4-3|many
CASSQGSASYEQYF
TGCGCCAGCAGCCAAGGGTCAGCTTCCTACGAGCAGTACTTC
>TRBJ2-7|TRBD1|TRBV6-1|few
CASSTGQGASEQYF
TGTGCCAGCAGTACCGGACAGGGGGCGTCCGAGCAGTACTTC
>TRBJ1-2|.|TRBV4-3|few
CASSQERRGYASPNYGYTF
TGCGCCAGCAGCCAAGAGAGGAGGGGTTACGCCAGCCCCAACTATGGCTACACCTTC
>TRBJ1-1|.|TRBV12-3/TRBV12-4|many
CASRQDTVGGGTEAFF
TGTGCCAGCAGACAGGACACAGTGGGGGGCGGCACTGAAGCTTTCTTT
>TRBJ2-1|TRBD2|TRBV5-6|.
CASSNAGVDHNEQFF
TGTGCCAGCAGCAATGCGGGGGTCGATCACAATGAGCAGTTCTTC
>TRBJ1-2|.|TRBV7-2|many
CASSLDWQWSGLGGYTF
TGTGCCAGCAGCTTAGATTGGCAGTGGTCAGGTCTGGGTGGCTACACCTTC
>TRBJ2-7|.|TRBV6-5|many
CASSYSQRVLEQYF
TGTGCCAGCAGTTACTCACAACGGGTCCTCGAGCAGTACTTC
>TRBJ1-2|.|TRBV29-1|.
CSVEDGSSRYTF
TGCAGCGTTGAAGATGGTAGTTCGAGGTACACCTTC
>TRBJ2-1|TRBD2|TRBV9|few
CASSRGSPNEQFF
TGTGCCAGCAGCCGCGGGAGCCCCAATGAGCAGTTCTTC
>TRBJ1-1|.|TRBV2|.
CASTRQSLNTEAFF
TGTGCCAGCACCCGACAGAGCCTGAACACTGAAGCTTTCTTT
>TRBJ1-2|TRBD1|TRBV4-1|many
CASSQANFGTGLGYTF
TGCGCCAGCAGCCAAGCCAACTTCGGGACAGGGCTTGGCTACACCTTC
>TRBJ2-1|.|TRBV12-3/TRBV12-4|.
CASSLERLTGGVGAYNEQFF
TGTGCCAGCAGTTTAGAGAGGTTGACGGGTGGAGTTGGGGCCTACAATGAGCAGTTCTTC
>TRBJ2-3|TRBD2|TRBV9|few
CASSAYSGGATDTQYF
TGTGCCAGCAGCGCCTATAGCGGGGGAGCAACAGATACGCAGTATTTT
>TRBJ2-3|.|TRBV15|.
CATRDPRVADTQYF
TGTGCCACCAGGGACCCCAGAGTCGCAGATACGCAGTATTTT
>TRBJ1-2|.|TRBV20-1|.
CSARDQAGGGYTF
TGCAGTGCTAGAGATCAGGCCGGAGGAGGCTACACCTTC
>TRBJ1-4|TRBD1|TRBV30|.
CAWSGGTAFGKLFF
TGTGCCTGGAGTGGCGGGACAGCTTTCGGTAAACTGTTTTTT
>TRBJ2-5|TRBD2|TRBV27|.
CASSSKPPLRASGNQETQYF
TGTGCCAGCAGTTCAAAACCCCCTCTCCGAGCTAGCGGGAACCAAGAGACCCAGTACTTC
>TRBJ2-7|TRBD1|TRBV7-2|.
CASSSAGTGPYEQYF
TGTGCCAGCAGCTCCGCCGGGACAGGACCCTACGAGCAGTACTTC
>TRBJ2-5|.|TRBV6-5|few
CASSYSPGEETQYF
TGTGCCAGCAGTTACTCGCCCGGGGAAGAGACCCAGTACTTC
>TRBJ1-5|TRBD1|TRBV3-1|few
CASSEHQIDRGNQPQHF
TGTGCCAGCAGCGAACACCAAATCGACAGGGGCAATCAGCCCCAGCATTTT
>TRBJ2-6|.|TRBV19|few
CASSIARSGANVLTF
TGTGCCAGTAGTATAGCTCGCTCTGGGGCCAACGTCCTGACTTTC
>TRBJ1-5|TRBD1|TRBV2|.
CASTSGTGVNQPQHF
TGTGCCAGCACGTCGGGGACAGGGGTCAATCAGCCCCAGCATTTT
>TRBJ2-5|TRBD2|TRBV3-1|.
CASSQERTSLKTQYF
TGTGCCAGCAGCCAAGAAAGGACTAGCTTAAAGACCCAGTACTTC
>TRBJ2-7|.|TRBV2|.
CASSGQGVSYEQYF
TGTGCCAGCAGTGGGCAAGGGGTCTCCTACGAGCAGTACTTC
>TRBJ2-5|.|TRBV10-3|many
CAISESKRGTETQYF
TGTGCCATCAGTGAGTCAAAACGGGGGACAGAGACCCAGTACTTC
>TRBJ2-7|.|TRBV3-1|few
CASSPDETYEQYF
TGTGCCAGCAGCCCCGACGAGACCTACGAGCAGTACTTC
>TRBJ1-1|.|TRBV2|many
CASREGRTEAFF
TGTGCCAGCAGGGAGGGAAGGACTGAAGCTTTCTTT